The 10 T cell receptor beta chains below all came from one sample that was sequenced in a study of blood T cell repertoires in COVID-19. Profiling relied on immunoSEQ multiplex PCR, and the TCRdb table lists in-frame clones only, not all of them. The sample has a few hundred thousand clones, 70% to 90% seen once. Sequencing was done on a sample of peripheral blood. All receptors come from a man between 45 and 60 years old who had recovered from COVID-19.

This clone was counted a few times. This chain's CDR3 is CASSYPQGGSTEAFF. CDR3 in DNA: TGTGCCAGTAGTTATCCCCAGGGTGGAAGCACTGAAGCTTTCTTT. This chain links TRBV19 with TRBJ1-1, with D possibly matching TRBD1 (5 bases). CDR1 is LNHDA, CDR2 SQIVND, per germline (reference sequence). V lost 5 bases and J lost 4, with 17 bases in between. The CDR3 covers 15 residues. The whole variable domain, filled in from reference TRBV19 and TRBJ1-1, reads DGGITQSPKYLFRKEGQNVTLSCEQNLNHDAMYWYRQDPGQGLRLIYYSQIVNDFQKGDIAEGYSVSREKKESFPLTVTSAQKNPTAFYLCASSYPQGGSTEAFFGQGTRLTVV.

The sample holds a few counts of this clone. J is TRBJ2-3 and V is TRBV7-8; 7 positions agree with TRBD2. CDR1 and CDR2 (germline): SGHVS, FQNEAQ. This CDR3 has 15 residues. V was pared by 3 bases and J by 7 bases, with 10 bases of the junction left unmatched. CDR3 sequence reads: CASSLGSASGNTQYF. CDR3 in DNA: TGTGCCAGCAGCTTGGGGTCGGCTAGCGGAAATACGCAGTATTTT.

The CDR3 region is CASDRGQAVDGYTF. DNA of the CDR3: TGTGCCAGCGACCGAGGACAGGCCGTCGATGGCTACACCTTC. The gene calls are TRBV5-6 and TRBJ1-2, with 7 bases aligning to TRBD1. The CDR3 runs to 14 residues. Germline V gene data show CDR1 as SGHDT and CDR2 as YYEEEE. The V and J ends lost 7 bases and 6 bases, in that order; junction bases with no gene match: 12.

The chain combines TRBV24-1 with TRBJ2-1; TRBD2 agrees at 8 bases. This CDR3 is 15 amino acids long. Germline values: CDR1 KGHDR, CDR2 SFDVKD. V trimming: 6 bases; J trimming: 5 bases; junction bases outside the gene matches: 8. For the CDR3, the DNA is TGTGCCACCAGTACTAGCGGAAGGCGGAACAATGAGCAGTTCTTC. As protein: CATSTSGRRNNEQFF.

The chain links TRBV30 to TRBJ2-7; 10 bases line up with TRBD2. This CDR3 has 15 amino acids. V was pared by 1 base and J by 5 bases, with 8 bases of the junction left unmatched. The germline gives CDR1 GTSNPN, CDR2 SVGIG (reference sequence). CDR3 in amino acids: CAWSEVRLAGDEQYF. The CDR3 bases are TGTGCCTGGAGTGAGGTTCGGCTAGCGGGAGACGAGCAGTACTTC.

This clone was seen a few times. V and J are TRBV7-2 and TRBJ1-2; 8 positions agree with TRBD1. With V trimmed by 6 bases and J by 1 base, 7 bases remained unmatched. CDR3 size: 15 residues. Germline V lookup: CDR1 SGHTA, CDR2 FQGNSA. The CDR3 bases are TGTGCCAGCAGTAAGCAGACAGGGGTTAACTATGGCTACACCTTC. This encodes CASSKQTGVNYGYTF.

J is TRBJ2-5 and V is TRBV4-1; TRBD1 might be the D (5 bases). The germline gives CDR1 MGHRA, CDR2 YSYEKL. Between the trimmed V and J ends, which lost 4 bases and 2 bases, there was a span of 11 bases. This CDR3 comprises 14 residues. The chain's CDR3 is CASSLGRAQETQYF. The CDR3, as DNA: TGCGCCAGCAGCCTAGGCAGGGCTCAAGAGACCCAGTACTTC.

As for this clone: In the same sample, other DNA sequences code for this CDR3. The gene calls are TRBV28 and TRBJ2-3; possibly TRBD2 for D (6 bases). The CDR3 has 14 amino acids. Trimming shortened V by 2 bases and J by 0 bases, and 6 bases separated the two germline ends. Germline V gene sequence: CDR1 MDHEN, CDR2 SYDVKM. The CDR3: CASSLSGSTDTQYF. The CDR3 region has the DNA TGTGCCAGCAGTTTAAGCGGGAGCACAGATACGCAGTATTTT.

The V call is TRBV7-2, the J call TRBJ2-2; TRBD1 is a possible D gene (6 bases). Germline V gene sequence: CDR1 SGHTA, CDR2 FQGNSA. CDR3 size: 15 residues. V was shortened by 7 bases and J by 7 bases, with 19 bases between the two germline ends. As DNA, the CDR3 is TGTGCCAGCACCAAGGAGCGGCCACAGGGCGGGGAGCTGTTTTTT. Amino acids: CASTKERPQGGELFF. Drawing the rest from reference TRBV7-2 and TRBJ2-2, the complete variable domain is GAGVSQSPSNKVTEKGKDVELRCDPISGHTALYWYRQSLGQGLEFLIYFQGNSAPDKSGLPSDRFSAERTGGSVSTLTIQRTQQEDSAVYLCASTKERPQGGELFFGEGSRLTVL.

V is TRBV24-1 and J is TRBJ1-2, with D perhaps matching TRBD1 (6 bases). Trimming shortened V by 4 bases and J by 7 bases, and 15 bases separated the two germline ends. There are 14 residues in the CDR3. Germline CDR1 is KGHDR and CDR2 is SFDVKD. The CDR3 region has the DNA TGTGCCACCAGTGAATCAACAGGGCTGGGTGGCTACACCTTC. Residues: CATSESTGLGGYTF.